The 24 T cell receptor beta chains below all came from one sample that was sequenced in a study of T cells after yellow fever vaccination. TCRdb processed the 5' RACE reads anew with MiXCR; each CDR3 protein has one entry. Of about 400,000 distinct CDR3 sequences listed, around 6.5% are singletons. The sequencing used PBMCs, collected 5 days after the yellow fever booster vaccination. All receptors derive from a man aged 25 to 40 who received the YFV17D yellow fever vaccine.

This sequence joins TRBV9 and TRBJ2-7, with 8 bases identical to TRBD1. V gave up 2 bases and J gave up 2 bases; unmatched junction bases: 3. The CDR3 runs 14 residues. Germline V gives CDR1 SGDLS, CDR2 YYNGEE. CDR3 amino acids: CASSVGQGPYEQYF. The DNA for the CDR3 is TGTGCCAGCAGCGTCGGACAGGGACCCTACGAGCAGTACTTC.

This clonotype was seen ten or more times. The J gene is TRBJ2-4, the V gene TRBV20-1, with 8 bases matching TRBD1. CDR3 size: 14 residues. Germline trimming cut 1 base from V and 7 bases from J; bases unmatched to any gene: 6. Germline CDR1 is DFQATT and CDR2 is SNEGSKA (reference sequence). CDR3: CSARVPGQGNIQYF. The CDR3 bases are TGCAGTGCTAGAGTTCCTGGACAGGGTAACATTCAGTACTTC.

This clonotype was seen a few times. V is TRBV5-1 and J is TRBJ2-7; perhaps TRBD1 as D (5 bases). The V gene lost 4 bases and the J gene lost 0 bases, with 11 bases spanning the gap. CDR1 SGHRS and CDR2 YFSETQ come from the germline V gene. The CDR3 length is 14 residues. CDR3 in DNA: TGCGCCAGCAGCCCGGACAAGAGCTCCTACGAGCAGTACTTC. It is translated as CASSPDKSSYEQYF.

A few counts support this clonotype. This rearrangement joins TRBV15 to TRBJ1-2; unclear D gene. Per the germline V gene, CDR1 is LNHNV and CDR2 is YYDKDF (reference sequence). The V end was cut by 0 bases, the J end by 3 bases, with 14 bases between. CDR3 length equals 16 residues. CDR3 loop: CATSRDSGTDDYGYTF. The CDR3 nucleotides are TGTGCCACCAGCAGAGATAGTGGCACGGACGACTATGGCTACACCTTC.

This clonotype was seen ten or more times. The J gene is TRBJ2-3, the V gene TRBV7-2; D is perhaps TRBD2 (5 bases). Germline values: CDR1 SGHTA, CDR2 FQGNSA. The CDR3 is 14 amino acids. V shed 5 bases and J shed 2 bases, with 11 bases lying between them. The CDR3 region is CASSLMRVTDTQYF. The CDR3 DNA sequence: TGTGCCAGCAGCCTCATGCGGGTCACAGATACGCAGTATTTT.

This clonotype was seen a few times. V is TRBV29-1 and J is TRBJ2-5; 11 bases align to TRBD2. Germline V gene lookup returns CDR1 SQVTM and CDR2 ANQGSEA. The CDR3 is 14 residues long. J lost 5 bases, V lost 4 bases, and 6 bases had no gene match. The DNA of the CDR3 is TGCAGCGTTGCCACTAGCGGGAGTGTTGAGACCCAGTACTTC. It yields the protein CSVATSGSVETQYF.

This clonotype occurred a few times. The chain employs TRBV19 and TRBJ2-2, with 10 bases fitting TRBD1. The CDR3 consists of 14 residues. V trimming: 6 bases; J trimming: 7 bases; junction bases outside the gene matches: 5. CDR1 and CDR2 from the germline V gene are LNHDA and SQIVND (reference sequence). The CDR3 DNA reads as TGTGCCAGTAGGGAGGGACAGGGGTTCGGGGAGCTGTTTTTT. Its protein product is CASREGQGFGELFF.

V is TRBV12-3 or TRBV12-4 and J is TRBJ2-7; tentatively, D is TRBD2 (5 bases). This CDR3 has 13 amino acids. Trimming removed 3 bases at V and 3 bases at J, with 9 bases between. CDR3 residues: CASSFLEGYEQYF. The CDR3 DNA reads as TGTGCCAGCAGTTTTTTAGAGGGCTACGAGCAGTACTTC.

This chain links TRBV5-8 with TRBJ2-3; D remains unclear. Trimming took off 5 bases at V and 6 bases at J, with 13 bases between the two ends. Germline V gene data show CDR1 as SGHTS and CDR2 as YDEGEE. This CDR3 region has 13 residues. The chain's CDR3 is CASRYTHPDTQYF. Written as DNA, the CDR3 is TGTGCCAGCAGGTATACCCATCCGGATACGCAGTATTTT. Variable domain in full (rest from reference TRBV5-8 and TRBJ2-3): EAGVTQSPTHLIKTRGQQATLRCSPISGHTSVYWYQQALGLGLQFLLWYDEGEERNRGNFPPRFSGRQFPNYSSELNVNALELEDSALYLCASRYTHPDTQYFGPGTRLTVL.

The sample holds a few counts of this clonotype. The chain couples TRBV7-9 to TRBJ2-6; D gene ambiguous. Trimming removed 5 bases at V and 0 bases at J, with 14 bases between. This CDR3 has 17 residues. Germline CDR1 and CDR2: SEHNR and FQNEAQ (reference sequence). The CDR3 DNA reads TGTGCCAGCAGCACCCTACCCCCTCTCTCTGGGGCCAACGTCCTGACTTTC. Its translation is CASSTLPPLSGANVLTF.

This clonotype was seen a handful of times. This chain links TRBV20-1 with TRBJ2-1; 12 bases align to TRBD2. The germline V gene encodes CDR1 DFQATT and CDR2 SNEGSKA (reference sequence). The junction had 2 bases not matched to a gene; V was cut back by 2 bases and J by 3 bases. This CDR3 has 15 amino acids. This CDR3 reads CSARPSGRVYNEQFF. In nucleotides, the CDR3 is TGCAGTGCTAGACCTAGCGGGAGGGTCTACAATGAGCAGTTCTTC.

In its sample, this clonotype was seen a few times. V and J are TRBV7-2 and TRBJ1-2; no clear D gene. The CDR3 consists of 17 residues. V shed 3 bases and J shed 5 bases, with 22 bases lying between them. Germline V gene lookup returns CDR1 SGHTA and CDR2 FQGNSA. This chain's CDR3 is CASSFYALKTSEYGYTF. The CDR3, as DNA: TGTGCCAGCAGCTTTTATGCCCTGAAGACCTCTGAGTATGGCTACACCTTC.

This chain connects TRBV6-2 or TRBV6-3 to TRBJ2-5; 9 bases align to TRBD2. V lost 6 bases, J lost 5 bases, and 10 bases stayed unmatched. CDR3 length: 15 amino acids. Germline-derived CDR1 and CDR2 are MNHEY and SVGEGT. The CDR3 coding sequence is TGTGCCAGCAGCTATGGACCGGGACTAGCTGAGACCCAGTACTTC. Translating gives CASSYGPGLAETQYF.

This clonotype was seen a handful of times. V is TRBV15 and J is TRBJ2-2; 10 bases fit TRBD2. V gave up 3 bases and J gave up 5 bases; unmatched junction bases: 12. CDR3 length: 18 amino acids. Germline values: CDR1 LNHNV, CDR2 YYDKDF (reference sequence). CDR3 sequence: CATSSIIQREGSTGELFF. Written as DNA, the CDR3 is TGTGCCACCAGCAGTATAATCCAGCGGGAGGGGAGTACCGGGGAGCTGTTTTTT.

This clonotype was seen repeatedly, ten times or more. J is TRBJ2-5 and V is TRBV12-3 or TRBV12-4, with TRBD2 matching 12 bases. The V and J ends lost 3 bases and 4 bases, in that order; junction bases with no gene match: 3. The CDR3 totals 15 residues. The CDR3 sequence: CASSFSLAGGETQYF. In DNA, the CDR3 is TGTGCCAGCAGTTTTTCACTAGCGGGAGGAGAGACCCAGTACTTC.

This chain connects TRBV7-8 to TRBJ2-7, with D perhaps matching TRBD1 (6 bases). The ends were cut back, 5 bases at V and 2 bases at J, with 25 bases in the middle. Per the germline V gene, CDR1 is SGHVS and CDR2 is FQNEAQ. The CDR3 is made up of 18 amino acids. CDR3 protein: CASSPPSTVWTATYEQYF. As DNA, the CDR3 is TGTGCCAGCAGCCCCCCCTCCACGGTCTGGACAGCCACCTACGAGCAGTACTTC.

The table lists this clonotype with many counts. V and J are TRBV5-1 and TRBJ2-2; D might be TRBD1 (6 bases). Germline V lookup: CDR1 SGHRS, CDR2 YFSETQ. The CDR3 extends over 16 amino acids. Trimming took off 4 bases at V and 2 bases at J, with 15 bases between the two ends. DNA for the CDR3: TGCGCCAGCAGCATACAGGGTAATCTAAACACCGGGGAGCTGTTTTTT. Protein: CASSIQGNLNTGELFF.

This clonotype was found a few times. The rearrangement joins TRBV9 to TRBJ2-7, with TRBD1 matching over 7 bases. Unmatched junction bases numbered 5, after V lost 0 bases and J lost 5 bases. Germline-derived CDR1 and CDR2 are SGDLS and YYNGEE. This CDR3 is built from 14 residues. The CDR3 region has the DNA TGTGCCAGCAGCGTAGGAGGGGGCCTCCACGAGCAGTACTTC. Residues: CASSVGGGLHEQYF.

This clonotype appeared a few times. The chain links TRBV5-1 to TRBJ2-5; 11 bases match TRBD2. Germline V gene lookup returns CDR1 SGHRS and CDR2 YFSETQ. The length of the CDR3 is 15 residues. Unmatched junction bases numbered 9, after V lost 6 bases and J lost 5 bases. CDR3 sequence (DNA): TGCGCCAGCACCAGACTAGCGGGGAACGGGGAGACCCAGTACTTC. Translation: CASTRLAGNGETQYF.

This clonotype was observed at least ten times. This chain connects TRBV10-1 to TRBJ2-2, with D tentatively TRBD1 or TRBD2 (7 bases each). CDR1 and CDR2 (germline): WNHNN, SYGVQD (reference sequence). This CDR3 has 15 amino acids. V was cut by 5 bases and J by 5 bases, with 15 bases left in between. The CDR3 loop is CASSPGGAQTGELFF. The CDR3 coding sequence is TGCGCCAGCAGTCCAGGGGGGGCTCAAACCGGGGAGCTGTTTTTT.

The rearrangement joins TRBV18 to TRBJ2-7, with D maybe TRBD1 (6 bases). This CDR3 spans 16 amino acids. V dropped 4 bases and J dropped 0 bases, with 16 bases sitting between them. The germline V gene encodes CDR1 KGHSH and CDR2 LQKENI. The CDR3 DNA reads as TGTGCCAGCTCACGAGCCGGGGACATCACCTCCTACGAGCAGTACTTC. Translating it yields CASSRAGDITSYEQYF.

This rearrangement joins TRBV28 to TRBJ2-7; D is possibly TRBD1 (8 bases). Between the trimmed V and J ends, which lost 3 bases and 2 bases, there was a span of 20 bases. The CDR3 sequence is 17 residues long. CDR1 is MDHEN and CDR2 is SYDVKM in the germline V gene. The CDR3 DNA reads as TGTGCCAGCAGTTTCAGCCGGGGGGACAGGAGCACCTACGAGCAGTACTTC. Protein sequence: CASSFSRGDRSTYEQYF.

This clonotype was found many times. The chain links TRBV9 to TRBJ2-7, with D possibly matching TRBD2 (7 bases). Germline loops: CDR1 SGDLS, CDR2 YYNGEE. The germline V and J ends were trimmed by 4 bases and 4 bases, with 18 bases remaining between them. The length of the CDR3 is 15 residues. CDR3 in amino acids: CASSPGDYTGYEQYF. The CDR3 nucleotides read TGTGCCAGCAGCCCAGGGGACTACACTGGGTACGAGCAGTACTTC.

This clonotype showed up many times. The chain combines TRBV20-1 with TRBJ2-3; D is undetermined. This CDR3 spans 13 amino acids. The V end lost 6 bases, the J end lost 2 bases, and 12 bases lay between the germline ends. Germline CDR1 is DFQATT and CDR2 is SNEGSKA (reference sequence). The CDR3 bases are TGCAGTGCCAGCCCGGAGATCACAGATACGCAGTATTTT. It translates to CSASPEITDTQYF.